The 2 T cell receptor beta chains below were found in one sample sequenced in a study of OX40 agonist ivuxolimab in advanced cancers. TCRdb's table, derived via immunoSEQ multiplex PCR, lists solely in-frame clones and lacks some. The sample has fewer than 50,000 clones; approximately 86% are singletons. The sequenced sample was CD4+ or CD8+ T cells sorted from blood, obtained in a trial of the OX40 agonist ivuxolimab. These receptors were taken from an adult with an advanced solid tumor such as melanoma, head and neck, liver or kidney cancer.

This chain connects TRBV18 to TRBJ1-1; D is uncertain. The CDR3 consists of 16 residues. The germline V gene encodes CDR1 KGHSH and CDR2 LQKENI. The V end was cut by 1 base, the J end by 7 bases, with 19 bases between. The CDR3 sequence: CASSPLLNTRGVEAFF. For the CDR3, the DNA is TGTGCCAGCTCACCACTATTGAACACCCGCGGGGTTGAAGCTTTCTTT.

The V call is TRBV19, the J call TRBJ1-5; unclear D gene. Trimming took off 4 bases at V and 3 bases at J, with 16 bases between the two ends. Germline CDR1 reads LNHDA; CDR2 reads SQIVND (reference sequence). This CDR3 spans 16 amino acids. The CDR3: CASSTSVGQLNQPQHF. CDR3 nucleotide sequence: TGTGCCAGTAGTACCTCGGTCGGCCAGCTCAATCAGCCCCAGCATTTT.